This entry features one T cell receptor (beta chain) sequence. The data stem from a study of T-cell memory formation after mild COVID-19. Looking at the study overall: The TCR clusters were mostly specific to one donor.

Germline V gene data show CDR1 as LGHNA and CDR2 as YSLEER. The CDR3 covers 15 residues. The V and J ends lost 0 bases and 5 bases, in that order; junction bases with no gene match: 7. TCRdb passed the 5' RACE reads through MiXCR, listing each CDR3 protein once. The repertoire consists of about half a million distinct CDR3 sequences, with 15% to 20% occurring once and the leading ten covering roughly 12%. This receptor was identified in an adult woman who had mild COVID-19 (a few samples of this study predate the infection). Cell type and time point are not known. This chain joins TRBV4-3 and TRBJ2-7; TRBD1 matches at 7 bases. Sequencing used PBMCs or a T cell subset sorted from them (not recorded which). In DNA, the CDR3 is TGCGCCAGCAGCCAAGACGGCGACAGGGAAGACGAGCAGTACTTC. It encodes CASSQDGDREDEQYF.